The TCR beta chain under discussion was sequenced for a study of long-term antiretroviral therapy in people with HIV. CDR1 is MNHNY and CDR2 is SVGAGI in the germline V gene (reference sequence). V gave up 8 bases and J gave up 4 bases, with 5 bases separating them. The CDR3 length is 10 residues. About this clone: Its specificity is unknown.

The libraries were made with immunoSEQ v3.0 at survey level. The repertoire was sequenced with immunoSEQ multiplex PCR; TCRdb's copy has only in-frame clones and lacks some. In the table there are 20,000 to 25,000 clones, 65% to 85% of which are singletons. Study-wide points: Controls showed broader CDR3 length ranges than did the HIV repertoires.

The sample here was unsorted PBMCs, taken less than 1.8 years before starting antiretroviral therapy. The TCR sequence derives from a woman aged 40 to 50 with HIV. This sequence joins TRBV6-6 and TRBJ1-2; TRBD1 might be the D (5 bases). The CDR3 DNA reads TGTGCCAGCGGGGGCTATGGCTACACCTTC. This translates into CASGGYGYTF.